The 5 T cell receptor beta chains below all came from one sample that was sequenced in a study of blood T cell repertoires in COVID-19. Clones were read by immunoSEQ multiplex PCR, and TCRdb kept only the in-frame ones, dropping some. The sample holds 35,000 to 50,000 clones, 69% seen once. Sequencing was performed on peripheral blood. All receptors derive from a man older than 75 with acute or convalescent COVID-19.

This clone has just a few counts. The rearrangement links TRBV5-8 to TRBJ2-1, with TRBD2 matching over 9 bases. CDR3 length: 15 amino acids. Germline-derived CDR1 and CDR2 are SGHTS and YDEGEE. Germline trimming cut 2 bases from V and 7 bases from J; bases unmatched to any gene: 7. The CDR3 region has the DNA TGTGCCAGCAGCTTCTGGACTAGCGATGGGAATGAGCAGTTCTTC. Translating gives CASSFWTSDGNEQFF.

The rearrangement joins TRBV6-1 to TRBJ1-3; 10 bases agree with TRBD1. The trim removed 4 bases at V and 4 bases at J, leaving 7 bases unmatched. The germline CDR1 and CDR2 sequences are MNHNS and SASEGT. This CDR3 has 16 amino acids. Here the CDR3 reads CASSVRQGATGNTIYF. DNA of the CDR3: TGTGCCAGCAGTGTTCGACAGGGGGCAACGGGAAACACCATATATTTT.

This clone was recorded a few times. The rearrangement links TRBV24-1 to TRBJ2-1, with D unclear. The CDR3 has 11 amino acids. Germline V gives CDR1 KGHDR, CDR2 SFDVKD. Trimming stripped 3 bases from V and 6 bases from J, with 2 bases between. The CDR3 loop is CATSDLNEQFF. The CDR3 DNA follows: TGTGCCACCAGTGATCTCAATGAGCAGTTCTTC.

The chain joins TRBV6-5 to TRBJ2-5; 8 nucleotides align to TRBD1. Germline V lookup: CDR1 MNHEY, CDR2 SVGAGI. Germline trimming cut 3 bases from V and 5 bases from J; bases unmatched to any gene: 5. The CDR3 extends over 14 amino acids. CDR3 nucleotides: TGTGCCAGCAGTTATGACAGGGGTAGGGAGACCCAGTACTTC. As protein: CASSYDRGRETQYF.

This chain joins TRBV4-1 and TRBJ1-3; 9 bases are shared with TRBD1. V dropped 0 bases and J dropped 3; count of bases not matched to a gene: 6. Per germline, CDR1 MGHRA and CDR2 YSYEKL. The CDR3 sequence is 17 residues long. The CDR3 DNA is TGCGCCAGCAGCCAAGATGTAACAGGGGGCTATGGAAACACCATATATTTT. Translation gives CASSQDVTGGYGNTIYF.